This TCR beta chain was profiled in a study of T cell responses to AZD1222 COVID-19 vaccine (dated by TCRdb to about 2021). With respect to the entire study: AZD1222 recipients whose second dose came at about 4 weeks and those whose second dose came at about 12 weeks were combined into one group, since spike-specific TCR depth and breadth did not differ between the two schedules. A total of under 250 trial participants underwent TCR sequencing, of whom approximately 200 had received two doses of AZD1222 and 26 had received two doses of the MenACWY control vaccine. Trial participants were enrolled into age subgroups of 18-55, 56-69 and 70-plus years, which contained 148, 28 and 57 TCR-sequenced participants, respectively.

What the research found in general, with its limitations: The 56-69-year group was small, and its depth increase did not reach significance, likely because of low power. Most participants were white British and females outnumbered males, and the authors suggested that clonal diversity may have been underestimated. Spike-specific TCR breadth and depth rose significantly after two AZD1222 doses compared with day 0 and with MenACWY recipients. The vaccine-associated CD4 TCRs covered the entire spike protein, and the dominant responses fell in regions 160-218 and 743-854. Because no day 14 peak-response samples were available, the repertoires could be characterized only after the peak T cell response. Conclusions about previously exposed vaccinees are limited because only a handful of AZD1222 recipients were SARS-CoV-2 seropositive at baseline. Epitopes outside the regions mutated in the B.1.351 and B.1.1.7 variants were reportedly recognized by nearly half of the unique spike-specific TCRs.

The CDR3 regions of human TCRbeta chains were subjected to immunosequencing. In the source study's methods: Repertoire TCRs were matched against a reference library of SARS-CoV-2-specific TCRs generated with the MIRA antigen-specificity platform. Breadth was defined as the fraction of unique TCRs that were SARS-CoV-2-associated. Depth was defined as the fraction of total T cells that were SARS-CoV-2-associated. Using the MIRA data, each spike-specific TCR was mapped to the spike region that the TCR reacts to and placed in a CD4 or CD8 class. Log10-transformed breadth and depth values were compared by one-way ANOVA with Sidak's multiple comparisons tests. Drawn from immuneACCESS, this table holds only the in-frame rearrangements with V and J called that TCRdb kept. Clones are partly lost; checked studies trace under half to an unresolved V gene and leave the rest unexplained. That table supplies the V and J calls and clone size; D and trimming were determined from the DNA. This sample gives more than 85,000 clones in total; roughly 85% of them show up just once. The ten largest clones take up about 3.3% of the sample.

The germline V gene (reference sequence) specifies LNHDA as CDR1 and SQIVND as CDR2. The CDR3 contains 14 residues, cysteine and phenylalanine counted. Just CDR3 DNA is preserved here, 42 bases in frame from base 1. Trimming at the junction amounts to 4 bases on V and 2 bases on J, and the germline ends lie 9 bases apart. What the time point label conveys for this sample: baseline before first vaccination. Vaccinee samples came from UK trials COV001 and COV002, including a single-blind randomized controlled phase 2/3 trial of AZD1222 (ChAdOx1 nCoV-19) in healthy adults. Trial participant PBMC samples were collected at day 0 and day 28 after the second dose for TCRbeta chain sequencing. Points on this clone: It lacks a known antigen. There are no base qualities to consult, and no much larger clone falls within one base.

Sequences were derived from peripheral blood, sampled on day 0 of AZD1222 vaccination. The rearrangement combines TRBV19 with TRBJ1-5; possibly the D gene is TRBD1, per 5 matching bases. The receptor's source is an adult in good health. CDR3 region: CASSNRDGNQPQHF. DNA sequence: TGTGCCAGTAGTAACCGGGACGGCAATCAGCCCCAGCATTTT.